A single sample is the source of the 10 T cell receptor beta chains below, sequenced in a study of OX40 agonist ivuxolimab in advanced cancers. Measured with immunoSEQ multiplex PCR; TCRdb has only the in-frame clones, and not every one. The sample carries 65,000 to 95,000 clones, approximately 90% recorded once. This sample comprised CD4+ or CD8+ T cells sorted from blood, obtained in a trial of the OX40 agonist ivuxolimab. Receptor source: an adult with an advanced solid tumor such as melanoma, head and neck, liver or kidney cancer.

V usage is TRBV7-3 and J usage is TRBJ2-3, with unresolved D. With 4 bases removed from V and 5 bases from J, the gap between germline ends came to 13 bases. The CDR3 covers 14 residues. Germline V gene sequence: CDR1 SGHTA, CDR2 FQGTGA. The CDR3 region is CASSYRLSGDTQYF. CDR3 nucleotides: TGTGCCAGCAGCTACCGATTGTCCGGAGATACGCAGTATTTT.

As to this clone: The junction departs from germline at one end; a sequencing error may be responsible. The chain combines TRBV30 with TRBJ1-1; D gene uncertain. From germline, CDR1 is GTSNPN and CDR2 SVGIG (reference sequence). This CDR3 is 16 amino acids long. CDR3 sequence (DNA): TGTGCCTGGAGTGTAGGATCCCGTTATCTGAACGCTGAAGCTTTCTTT. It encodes CAWSVGSRYLNAEAFF.

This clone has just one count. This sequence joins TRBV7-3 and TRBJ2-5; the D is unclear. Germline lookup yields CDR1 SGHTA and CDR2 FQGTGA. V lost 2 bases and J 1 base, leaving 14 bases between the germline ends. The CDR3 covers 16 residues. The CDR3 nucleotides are TGTGCCAGCAGCTTAGGGCCCCCGCGGATCCAAGAGACCCAGTACTTC. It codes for CASSLGPPRIQETQYF.

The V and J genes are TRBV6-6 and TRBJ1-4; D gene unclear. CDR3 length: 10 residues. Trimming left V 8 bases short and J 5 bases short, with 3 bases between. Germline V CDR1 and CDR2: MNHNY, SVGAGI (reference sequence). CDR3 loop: CASANEKLFF. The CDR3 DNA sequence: TGTGCCAGCGCAAATGAAAAACTGTTTTTT.

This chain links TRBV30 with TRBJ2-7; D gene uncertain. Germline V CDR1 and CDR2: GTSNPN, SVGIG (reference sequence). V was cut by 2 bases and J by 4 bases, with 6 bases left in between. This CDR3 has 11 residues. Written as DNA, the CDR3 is TGTGCCTGGAGTCTAAATTACGAGCAGTACTTC. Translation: CAWSLNYEQYF. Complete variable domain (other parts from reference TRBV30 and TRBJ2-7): SQTIHQWPATLVQPVGSPLSLECTVEGTSNPNLYWYRQAAGRGLQLLFYSVGIGQISSEVPQNLSASRPQDRQFILSSKKLLLSDSGFYLCAWSLNYEQYFGPGTRLTVT.

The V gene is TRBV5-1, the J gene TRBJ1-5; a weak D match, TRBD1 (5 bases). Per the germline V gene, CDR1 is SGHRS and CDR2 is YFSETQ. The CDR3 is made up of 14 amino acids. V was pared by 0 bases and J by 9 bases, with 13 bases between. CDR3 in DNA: TGCGCCAGCAGCTTGGGAATGGGGCATTCGCCCCAGCATTTT. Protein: CASSLGMGHSPQHF.

The CDR3 region has the DNA TGTGCCAGTAGTCCAACGCCACCGTCCTTTTCCAATGAGCAGTTCTTC. Protein sequence: CASSPTPPSFSNEQFF. The genes are TRBV19 and TRBJ2-1; D unclear. Trimming took off 5 bases at V and 6 bases at J, with 20 bases between the two ends. The CDR3 spans 16 residues. Looked up from germline, CDR1 is LNHDA and CDR2 is SQIVND (reference sequence).

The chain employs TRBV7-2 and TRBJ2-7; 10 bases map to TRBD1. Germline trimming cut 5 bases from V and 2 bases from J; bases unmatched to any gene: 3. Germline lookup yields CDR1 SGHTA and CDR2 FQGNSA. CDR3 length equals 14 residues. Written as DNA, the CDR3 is TGTGCCAGCAGCCGCGGGACAGGGGCCTACGAGCAGTACTTC. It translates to CASSRGTGAYEQYF.

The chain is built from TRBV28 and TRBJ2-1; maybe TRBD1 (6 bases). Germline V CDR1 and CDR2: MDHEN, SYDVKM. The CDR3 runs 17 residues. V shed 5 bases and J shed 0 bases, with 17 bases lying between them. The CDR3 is CASSILVRGSSYNEQFF. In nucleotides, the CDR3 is TGTGCCAGCAGTATCCTGGTCAGGGGTTCCTCCTACAATGAGCAGTTCTTC.

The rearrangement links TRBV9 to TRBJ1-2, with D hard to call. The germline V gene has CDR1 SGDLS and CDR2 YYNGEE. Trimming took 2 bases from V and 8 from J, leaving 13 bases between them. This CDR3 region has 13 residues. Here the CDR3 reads CASSVQDLSGYTF. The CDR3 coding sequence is TGTGCCAGCAGCGTTCAGGACCTAAGCGGCTACACCTTC.